This T cell receptor beta chain derives from a study of OX40 agonist ivuxolimab in advanced cancers. Study-wide background: Patients undergoing dose escalation presented with hepatocellular carcinoma, melanoma, renal cell or head and neck cancer. At 65% to 85% male, the cohort had a mean age of around 56 years, ranging from 23 to 79.

Findings of the study overall: Researchers report that CD8+ T cells had, on average, more expanded clones than CD4+. There was clonal expansion of CD4+ and CD8+ blood T cells by week 6 at 0.1 to 3.0 mg/kg.

Details on this clone: Its specificity is unknown.

The table came from immunoSEQ multiplex PCR; TCRdb's copy has only in-frame clones and leaves some out. Of around 46,000 clones listed, 82% are singletons. This receptor was obtained from an adult with an advanced solid tumor such as melanoma, head and neck, liver or kidney cancer. Sequences were derived from CD4+ or CD8+ T cells sorted from blood, sampled in a trial of the OX40 agonist ivuxolimab.

CDR3 nucleotides: TGCGCCAGCAGCCAAGAGATAGGTAGCAATCAGCCCCAGCATTTT. As protein: CASSQEIGSNQPQHF. The genes are TRBV4-3 and TRBJ1-5; D not resolved. CDR3 length equals 15 residues. CDR1 is LGHNA, CDR2 YSLEER, per germline. Trimming took 0 bases from V and 0 from J, leaving 6 bases between them.